The 32 T cell receptor beta chains reported below all come from one sample, sequenced in a study of OX40 agonist ivuxolimab in advanced cancers. Produced via immunoSEQ multiplex PCR; TCRdb's table is partial and in-frame only. The sample carries some 72,000 clones, under 90% recorded once. Source: CD4+ or CD8+ T cells sorted from blood, taken in a trial of the OX40 agonist ivuxolimab. These receptors all stem from an adult with an advanced solid tumor such as melanoma, head and neck, liver or kidney cancer.

The chain couples TRBV18 to TRBJ2-3; possible D gene TRBD2, 5 bases. Germline CDR1 KGHSH, CDR2 LQKENI. V was cut by 6 bases and J by 0 bases, with 22 bases left in between. The CDR3 has 18 amino acids. CDR3 residues: CASSPTNPTLFSTDTQYF. Here the CDR3 DNA reads TGTGCCAGCTCTCCGACTAACCCTACGCTCTTTAGCACAGATACGCAGTATTTT. The entire variable domain, with the rest obtained from reference TRBV18 and TRBJ2-3, is as follows: NAGVMQNPRHLVRRRGQEARLRCSPMKGHSHVYWYRQLPEEGLKFMVYLQKENIIDESGMPKERFSAEFPKEGPSILRIQQVVRGDSAAYFCASSPTNPTLFSTDTQYFGPGTRLTVL.

The gene calls are TRBV30 and TRBJ2-5, with TRBD1 identical over 12 bases. After removal of 3 bases from V and 2 bases from J, the junction contained 1 base not matched to a gene. Germline CDR1 GTSNPN, CDR2 SVGIG (reference sequence). The CDR3 is 14 amino acids. The CDR3 DNA is TGTGCCTGGAGGGGACAGGGGGCTCAAGAGACCCAGTACTTC. Its translation: CAWRGQGAQETQYF.

The chain is built from TRBV7-6 and TRBJ2-2; 10 positions agree with TRBD2. The trim removed 5 bases at V and 3 bases at J, leaving 18 bases unmatched. CDR1 and CDR2 from the germline V gene are SGHVS and FNYEAQ. The CDR3 totals 20 residues. CDR3 coding DNA: TGTGCCAGCAGCCAACACCCGGGACTAGCGCCCCCCGGGGACACCGGGGAGCTGTTTTTT. Its protein product is CASSQHPGLAPPGDTGELFF.

This sequence joins TRBV19 and TRBJ2-1; TRBD2 matches at 10 bases. This CDR3 has 15 residues. The V gene's germline CDR1 is LNHDA and CDR2 SQIVND (reference sequence). Germline trimming cut 6 bases from V and 7 bases from J; bases unmatched to any gene: 9. CDR3 nucleotide sequence: TGTGCCAGTAGGAGAACTAGCGGGATCAAGAATGAGCAGTTCTTC. Its protein product is CASRRTSGIKNEQFF.

The rearrangement links TRBV10-3 to TRBJ2-3; D remains unclear. The germline V gene has CDR1 ENHRY and CDR2 SYGVKD. The CDR3 has 13 amino acids. V lost 7 bases and J lost 1, with 9 bases in between. The CDR3: CAITGRGTDTQYF. CDR3 DNA: TGTGCCATCACGGGCCGCGGCACAGATACGCAGTATTTT.

The chain uses TRBV9 and TRBJ1-1; D is unclear. This CDR3 has 12 amino acids. Germline CDR1 reads SGDLS; CDR2 reads YYNGEE. V was trimmed by 3 bases and J by 7 bases, leaving 10 bases between them. The CDR3 region is CASSGPMDEAFF. Here the CDR3 DNA reads TGTGCCAGCAGCGGACCCATGGATGAAGCTTTCTTT.

V usage is TRBV6-7 and J usage is TRBJ2-3; 7 nucleotides line up with TRBD2. TRBV6-7 is treated as an ORF (open reading frame) with a function not yet certain. Germline trimming cut 9 bases from V and 3 bases from J; bases unmatched to any gene: 3. The CDR3 is 12 residues long. For the CDR3, the DNA is TGTGCCAGTCGCGGGAGAACAGATACGCAGTATTTT. It codes for CASRGRTDTQYF.

This clone was counted a few times. The genes are TRBV19 and TRBJ2-1; a weak D match, TRBD2 (5 bases). Trimming took 7 bases from V and 4 from J, leaving 23 bases between them. Looked up from germline, CDR1 is LNHDA and CDR2 is SQIVND (reference sequence). The CDR3 totals 17 residues. In DNA form, the CDR3 reads TGTGCCAGTACCCTCGAGGGCCCTTCAGGTCCTTACAATGAGCAGTTCTTC. Protein: CASTLEGPSGPYNEQFF. The complete variable domain, with remaining parts taken from reference TRBV19 and TRBJ2-1, reads DGGITQSPKYLFRKEGQNVTLSCEQNLNHDAMYWYRQDPGQGLRLIYYSQIVNDFQKGDIAEGYSVSREKKESFPLTVTSAQKNPTAFYLCASTLEGPSGPYNEQFFGPGTRLTVL.

This clone was observed a few times. This chain connects TRBV27 to TRBJ2-3, with D unclear. Germline V lookup: CDR1 MNHEY, CDR2 SMNVEV (reference sequence). This CDR3 comprises 15 residues. V dropped 5 bases and J dropped 2 bases, with 14 bases sitting between them. The CDR3 is CASSPLNGYTDTQYF. The CDR3 nucleotides read TGTGCCAGCAGTCCCCTGAACGGGTACACAGATACGCAGTATTTT.

The J gene is TRBJ1-6, the V gene TRBV5-4; no reliable D call. The ends were cut back, 1 base at V and 7 bases at J, with 9 bases in the middle. Germline CDR1 reads SGHNT; CDR2 reads YYREEE (reference sequence). CDR3 size: 14 residues. Here the CDR3 reads CASSLTSSNSPLHF. The CDR3 region has the DNA TGTGCCAGCAGCTTGACCTCGAGCAATTCACCCCTCCACTTT.

The CDR3 nucleotides read TGCAGTGCTAGGCAAGAGACCCAGTACTTC. Amino acids: CSARQETQYF. This chain uses TRBV20-1 with TRBJ2-5; D not certain. Germline V CDR1 and CDR2: DFQATT, SNEGSKA (reference sequence). This CDR3 is built from 10 residues. V shed 3 bases and J shed 2 bases, with 1 base lying between them.

This chain uses TRBV5-1 with TRBJ1-2; maybe TRBD1 (5 bases). This CDR3 spans 16 amino acids. V was pared by 4 bases and J by 2 bases, with 18 bases between. Germline values: CDR1 SGHRS, CDR2 YFSETQ. In DNA, the CDR3 is TGCGCCAGCAGCCTCCGGAGGAGCGGGACCAACTATGGCTACACCTTC. Translating gives CASSLRRSGTNYGYTF.

This CDR3 reads CASSHDSGRLGDEQFF. The CDR3 DNA reads as TGCGCCAGCAGCCACGATAGCGGGAGGCTCGGGGATGAGCAGTTCTTC. This sequence joins TRBV5-1 and TRBJ2-1, with 10 positions matching TRBD2. J was trimmed by 8 bases and V by 4 bases; bases with no gene match: 12. Per germline, CDR1 SGHRS and CDR2 YFSETQ. The CDR3 extends over 16 amino acids.

This clone was recorded once. This rearrangement joins TRBV19 to TRBJ1-5; maybe TRBD1 (5 bases). The germline V and J ends were trimmed by 4 bases and 0 bases, with 13 bases remaining between them. CDR3 size: 16 residues. Germline V gene lookup returns CDR1 LNHDA and CDR2 SQIVND (reference sequence). For the CDR3, the DNA is TGTGCCAGTAGTACCCCCGGGGACTATAGCAATCAGCCCCAGCATTTT. Its protein is CASSTPGDYSNQPQHF.

The chain uses TRBV6-5 and TRBJ2-2; tentatively, D is TRBD1 (7 bases). Between the trimmed V and J ends, which lost 7 bases and 6 bases, there was a span of 15 bases. The length of the CDR3 is 14 residues. Germline CDR1 is MNHEY and CDR2 is SVGAGI. Here the CDR3 DNA reads TGTGCCAGCACTCGCTTCAGGGGGGCCGGGGAGCTGTTTTTT. This codes for CASTRFRGAGELFF.

This chain links TRBV6-5 with TRBJ1-6, with 8 nucleotides matching TRBD1. This CDR3 region has 14 residues. The V segment lost 6 bases and the J segment 7 bases; nucleotides outside the gene matches: 5. Germline V gene lookup returns CDR1 MNHEY and CDR2 SVGAGI. As DNA, the CDR3 is TGTGCCAGCAGCGTTCAGGGGGCCAATTCACCCCTCCACTTT. Protein: CASSVQGANSPLHF.

The chain employs TRBV25-1 and TRBJ2-7, with D possibly matching TRBD1 (6 bases). The CDR3 contains 13 residues. Trimming stripped 6 bases from V and 4 bases from J, with 13 bases between. Per germline, CDR1 MGHDK and CDR2 SYGVNS. The CDR3 DNA reads TGTGCCAGCAGCCAGGGGATAGGTTACGAGCAGTACTTC. Its translation: CASSQGIGYEQYF.

The V call is TRBV18, the J call TRBJ2-1; D remains unclear. The CDR3 covers 13 residues. Germline V CDR1 and CDR2: KGHSH, LQKENI. V lost 1 base, J lost 9 bases, and 10 bases lay in between. CDR3 sequence reads: CASSPRGTREQFF. The CDR3 bases are TGTGCCAGCTCACCACGGGGAACCCGTGAGCAGTTCTTC.

The chain carries TRBV5-5 and TRBJ2-5, with TRBD1 as a possible D gene (6 bases). Trimming took off 1 base at V and 5 bases at J, with 12 bases between the two ends. Looked up from germline, CDR1 is SGHKS and CDR2 is YYEKEE (reference sequence). CDR3 size: 14 residues. The CDR3 bases are TGTGCCAGCAGCTTGCCCCGGGACACGGAGACCCAGTACTTC. Translated, it gives CASSLPRDTETQYF.

This chain uses TRBV6-6 with TRBJ2-1; 15 bases line up with TRBD2. Germline V lookup: CDR1 MNHNY, CDR2 SVGAGI (reference sequence). With 2 bases clipped from V and 7 bases from J, the junction kept 3 bases outside the gene matches. The CDR3 totals 16 residues. CDR3 region: CASSYAGTSGGNEQFF. For the CDR3, the DNA is TGTGCCAGCAGTTACGCCGGGACTAGCGGGGGGAATGAGCAGTTCTTC.

This clone showed up just a few times. J is TRBJ1-1 and V is TRBV19; D is unclear. V lost 6 bases and J 11 bases, leaving 13 bases between the germline ends. Germline assignment: CDR1 LNHDA and CDR2 SQIVND (reference sequence). The CDR3 is 11 residues long. The CDR3 DNA follows: TGTGCCAGTAGGGGCCCTTCCGCGGCTTTCTTT. Amino acid sequence: CASRGPSAAFF.

The V call is TRBV11-2, the J call TRBJ2-3; D gene unclear. V lost 0 bases and J lost 5, with 12 bases in between. The CDR3 length is 15 residues. Germline values: CDR1 SGHAT, CDR2 FQNNGV. The chain's CDR3 is CASSLEVYPEDTQYF. As DNA, the CDR3 is TGTGCCAGCAGCTTAGAAGTCTACCCCGAAGATACGCAGTATTTT.

V usage is TRBV4-3 and J usage is TRBJ2-6; D is undetermined. The germline gives CDR1 LGHNA, CDR2 YSLEER. The CDR3 length is 17 residues. V lost 2 bases to trimming and J lost 1 base, with 12 bases between them. The CDR3 loop is CASSQFIAGSGANVLTF. The DNA of the CDR3 is TGCGCCAGCAGCCAATTTATCGCCGGATCTGGGGCCAACGTCCTGACTTTC.

V gene TRBV28 combines with J gene TRBJ1-2; TRBD1 is a possible D gene (5 bases). V shed 8 bases and J shed 2 bases, with 12 bases lying between them. This CDR3 comprises 13 residues. Germline V lookup: CDR1 MDHEN, CDR2 SYDVKM. CDR3 in DNA: TGTGCCAGCTGGAGGGACCACAACTATGGCTACACCTTC. Its translation is CASWRDHNYGYTF.

This rearrangement joins TRBV4-2 to TRBJ1-1; unclear D gene. V lost 4 bases, J lost 5 bases, and 20 bases lay in between. The germline V gene has CDR1 LGHNA and CDR2 YNFKEQ. The CDR3 contains 16 residues. The CDR3 reads CASSRLATGITTEAFF. The CDR3 DNA follows: TGTGCCAGCAGCCGCCTCGCGACGGGGATAACAACTGAAGCTTTCTTT.

The chain employs TRBV28 and TRBJ2-3; 7 bases line up with TRBD2. The V segment lost 2 bases and the J segment 6 bases; nucleotides outside the gene matches: 5. Germline assignment: CDR1 MDHEN and CDR2 SYDVKM. The CDR3 loop spans 14 amino acids. CDR3 residues: CASSLGGGMDTQYF. CDR3 coding DNA: TGTGCCAGCAGTTTAGGGGGGGGGATGGATACGCAGTATTTT.

The gene calls are TRBV6-5 and TRBJ2-2; D may be TRBD2 (5 bases). This CDR3 region has 16 residues. The germline V and J ends were trimmed by 0 bases and 4 bases, with 12 bases remaining between them. Germline V gene sequence: CDR1 MNHEY, CDR2 SVGAGI. CDR3 nucleotide sequence: TGTGCCAGCAGTTACTCGATGAGGGCAGGCACCGGGGAGCTGTTTTTT. Translating gives CASSYSMRAGTGELFF.

This clone was seen once. The CDR3 coding sequence is TGTGCCACTGGACGGGACTACGAGCAGTACTTC. Protein: CATGRDYEQYF. The gene calls are TRBV28 and TRBJ2-7, with a tentative D call TRBD2 (5 bases). Looked up from germline, CDR1 is MDHEN and CDR2 is SYDVKM. This CDR3 has 11 residues. Trimming stripped 10 bases from V and 3 bases from J, with 10 bases between.

The chain combines TRBV28 with TRBJ1-2; D is ambiguous. The CDR3 extends over 13 amino acids. Germline V gene sequence: CDR1 MDHEN, CDR2 SYDVKM. Trimming removed 5 bases from V and 3 bases from J, with 10 bases in between. Here the CDR3 reads CASSINPDYGYTF. The DNA of the CDR3 is TGTGCCAGCAGTATAAACCCGGACTATGGCTACACCTTC.

The V call is TRBV28, the J call TRBJ1-1, with D perhaps matching TRBD1 (6 bases). V was cut by 5 bases and J by 5 bases, with 15 bases left in between. CDR3 length equals 14 residues. In germline, CDR1 is MDHEN, CDR2 SYDVKM. CDR3 protein: CASSGGYRVTEAFF. DNA for the CDR3: TGTGCCAGCAGTGGGGGTTACAGGGTTACTGAAGCTTTCTTT. The whole variable domain, remainder taken from reference TRBV28 and TRBJ1-1, is DVKVTQSSRYLVKRTGEKVFLECVQDMDHENMFWYRQDPGLGLRLIYFSYDVKMKEKGDIPEGYSVSREKKERFSLILESASTNQTSMYLCASSGGYRVTEAFFGQGTRLTVV.

The V and J genes are TRBV7-6 and TRBJ1-2, with D unresolved. The germline V gene has CDR1 SGHVS and CDR2 FNYEAQ. The CDR3 covers 15 residues. V was trimmed by 5 bases and J by 0 bases, leaving 13 bases between them. This chain's CDR3 is CASSDRLRSNYGYTF. The DNA for the CDR3 is TGTGCCAGCAGCGACCGTCTGCGATCTAACTATGGCTACACCTTC.

The gene calls are TRBV4-2 and TRBJ2-2; D remains unclear. Germline assignment: CDR1 LGHNA and CDR2 YNFKEQ. Deletions cut 0 bases from V and 1 base from J, with 12 bases between. This CDR3 has 17 residues. As DNA, the CDR3 is TGTGCCAGCAGCCAAGATTTAAGGGTCGGGAACACCGGGGAGCTGTTTTTT. The encoded protein is CASSQDLRVGNTGELFF.